Listed below are T cell receptor beta chains from one sample, sequenced in a study of tumor-infiltrating lymphocytes in primary liver carcinoma. TCRdb reprocessed the multiplex PCR reads via MiXCR and lists one record per CDR3 protein. The data show approximately 300,000 distinct CDR3 sequences, about 62% seen once. The specimen was peripheral blood. Every receptor here comes from a middle-aged man with primary liver carcinoma and hepatitis B virus infection. Both conserved end residues are part of each CDR3. Fields, in order: CDR3 protein, CDR3 DNA, J gene, D gene, clone size, V gene. A D gene is named only where the DNA matches it firmly. For some rows the clone size is stated as once, few or many, or as a class when expanded; others skip it.

cdr3_aa: CASRGQRFEKLFF; cdr3_nt: TGTGCCAGCAGGGGACAGCGATTCGAAAAACTGTTTTTT; j_call: TRBJ1-4; d_call: TRBD1; clone_size: many; v_call: TRBV6-9
cdr3_aa: CASRRAAYGYTF; cdr3_nt: TGTGCCAGCCGCCGGGCGGCCTATGGCTACACCTTC; j_call: TRBJ1-2; d_call: .; clone_size: many; v_call: TRBV28
cdr3_aa: CTSSEFGITTTNGQFF; cdr3_nt: TGTACCAGCAGTGAATTCGGAATAACCACCACCAATGGGCAGTTCTTC; j_call: TRBJ2-1; d_call: .; clone_size: .; v_call: TRBV6-1
cdr3_aa: CASSASGTSGTQRSEQFF; cdr3_nt: TGCGCCAGCAGCGCGAGCGGGACTAGCGGGACCCAGCGTAGTGAGCAGTTCTTC; j_call: TRBJ2-1; d_call: TRBD2; clone_size: .; v_call: TRBV5-1
cdr3_aa: CASSWTGEDREKLFF; cdr3_nt: TGTGCCTCCAGTTGGACAGGGGAGGATCGAGAAAAACTGTTTTTT; j_call: TRBJ1-4; d_call: TRBD1; clone_size: once; v_call: TRBV10-3
cdr3_aa: CAISEPMGQGVQPQHF; cdr3_nt: TGTGCCATCAGTGAGCCGATGGGACAGGGGGTTCAGCCCCAGCATTTT; j_call: TRBJ1-5; d_call: TRBD1; clone_size: .; v_call: TRBV10-3
cdr3_aa: CASSYAHTQYF; cdr3_nt: TGTGCCAGCAGTTACGCTCATACGCAGTATTTT; j_call: TRBJ2-3; d_call: .; clone_size: .; v_call: TRBV6-2/TRBV6-3
cdr3_aa: CATSDPSPNTGELFF; cdr3_nt: TGTGCCACCAGTGATCCCTCGCCGAACACCGGGGAGCTGTTTTTT; j_call: TRBJ2-2; d_call: .; clone_size: few; v_call: TRBV24-1
cdr3_aa: CSVEVQTGTGDGYTF; cdr3_nt: TGCAGCGTTGAAGTTCAAACCGGGACAGGCGATGGCTACACCTTC; j_call: TRBJ1-2; d_call: TRBD1; clone_size: many; v_call: TRBV29-1
cdr3_aa: CVSSPRAREQYF; cdr3_nt: TGTGTCAGCAGCCCTCGGGCGCGGGAGCAGTACTTC; j_call: TRBJ2-7; d_call: .; clone_size: .; v_call: TRBV5-6
cdr3_aa: CNVLYNSYEQYF; cdr3_nt: TGCAACGTTCTCTACAACTCCTACGAGCAGTACTTC; j_call: TRBJ2-7; d_call: .; clone_size: .; v_call: TRBV29-1
cdr3_aa: CASSQDWVASNNEQFF; cdr3_nt: TGCGCCAGCAGCCAAGATTGGGTGGCAAGTAACAATGAGCAGTTCTTC; j_call: TRBJ2-1; d_call: .; clone_size: many; v_call: TRBV4-1
cdr3_aa: CASSSLPRTDTQYF; cdr3_nt: TGCGCCAGCAGCTCATTGCCTCGCACAGATACGCAGTATTTT; j_call: TRBJ2-3; d_call: .; clone_size: .; v_call: TRBV5-1
cdr3_aa: CASSLLAGEIYEQYF; cdr3_nt: TGTGCCAGCAGCTTGTTAGCGGGAGAGATCTACGAGCAGTACTTC; j_call: TRBJ2-7; d_call: TRBD2; clone_size: .; v_call: TRBV5-5